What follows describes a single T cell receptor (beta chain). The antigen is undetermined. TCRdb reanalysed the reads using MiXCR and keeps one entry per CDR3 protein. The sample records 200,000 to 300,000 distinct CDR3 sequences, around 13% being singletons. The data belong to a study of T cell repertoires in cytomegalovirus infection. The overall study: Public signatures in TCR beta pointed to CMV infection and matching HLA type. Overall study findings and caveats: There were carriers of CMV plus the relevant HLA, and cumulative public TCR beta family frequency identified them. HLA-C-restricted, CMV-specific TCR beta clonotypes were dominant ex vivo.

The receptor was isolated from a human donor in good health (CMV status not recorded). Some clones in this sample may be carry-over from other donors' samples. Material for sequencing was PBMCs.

The CDR3 sequence: CASSPLLLEGADSGANVLTF. CDR3 sequence (DNA): TGTGCCAGCTCACCCCTTCTCCTTGAAGGGGCCGACTCTGGGGCCAACGTCCTGACTTTC. The rearrangement uses TRBV18 and TRBJ2-6; a possible D gene is TRBD1 (5 bases). The V end lost 3 bases, the J end lost 0 bases, and 21 bases lay between the germline ends. CDR1 is KGHSH, CDR2 LQKENI, per germline. CDR3 length: 20 amino acids.